This TCR beta chain was found in a study of cytomegalovirus exposure and HLA in healthy donors. The PCR contained 60 Vbeta and 13 Jbeta primers. Sequenced by immunoSEQ multiplex PCR; TCRdb stores in-frame clones only, minus some. The profile covers some 150,000 clones, with nearly 80% appearing a single time and around 9.8% taken by the ten largest. Study observations and caveats: Reportedly, fewer N-insertions than the roughly 690-donor mean appeared in an Asian-associated ancestry cluster in a later analysis. Analyzed later, association rates of TCRs varied across HLA loci, with DRB1 most and HLA-C fewest.

V gave up 6 bases and J gave up 3 bases, with 9 bases separating them. Germline assignment: CDR1 SNHLY and CDR2 FYNNEI. The CDR3 covers 12 residues. Comments on this clone: Its specificity is not known.

The V call is TRBV2, the J call TRBJ2-7, with D uncertain. The TCR was taken from a man aged 18 to 35 in good health and CMV-seropositive. The sample comprised PBMCs. The CDR3 nucleotides read TGTGCCAGCAGCGCCCTAATCTACGAGCAGTACTTC. The encoded protein is CASSALIYEQYF.